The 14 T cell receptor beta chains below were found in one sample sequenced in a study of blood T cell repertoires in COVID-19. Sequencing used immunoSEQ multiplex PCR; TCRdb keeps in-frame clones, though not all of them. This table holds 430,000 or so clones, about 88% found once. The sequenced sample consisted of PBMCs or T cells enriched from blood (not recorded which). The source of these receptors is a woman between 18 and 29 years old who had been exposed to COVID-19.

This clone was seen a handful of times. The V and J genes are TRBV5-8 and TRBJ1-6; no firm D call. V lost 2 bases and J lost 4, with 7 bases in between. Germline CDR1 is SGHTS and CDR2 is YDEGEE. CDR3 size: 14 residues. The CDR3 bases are TGTGCCAGCAGCTTCAGCGGATATAATTCACCCCTCCACTTT. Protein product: CASSFSGYNSPLHF.

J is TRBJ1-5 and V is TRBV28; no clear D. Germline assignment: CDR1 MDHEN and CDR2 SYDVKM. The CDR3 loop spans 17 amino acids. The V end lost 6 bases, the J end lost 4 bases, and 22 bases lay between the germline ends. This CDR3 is CASSIYSEEYSNQPQHF. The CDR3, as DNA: TGTGCCAGCAGCATCTATTCAGAGGAATATAGTAATCAGCCCCAGCATTTT.

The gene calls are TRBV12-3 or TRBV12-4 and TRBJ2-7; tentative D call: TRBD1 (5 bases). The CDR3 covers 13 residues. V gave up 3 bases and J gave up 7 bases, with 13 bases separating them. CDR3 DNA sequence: TGTGCCAGCAGTTTTGACAGCTCTGGAGAGCAGTACTTC. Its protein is CASSFDSSGEQYF.

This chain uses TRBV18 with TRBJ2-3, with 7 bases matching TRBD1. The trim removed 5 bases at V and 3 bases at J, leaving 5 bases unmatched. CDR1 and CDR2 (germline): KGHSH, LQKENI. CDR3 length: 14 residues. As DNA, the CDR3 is TGTGCCAGCTCATCCCGACAGGGAACAGATACGCAGTATTTT. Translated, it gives CASSSRQGTDTQYF.

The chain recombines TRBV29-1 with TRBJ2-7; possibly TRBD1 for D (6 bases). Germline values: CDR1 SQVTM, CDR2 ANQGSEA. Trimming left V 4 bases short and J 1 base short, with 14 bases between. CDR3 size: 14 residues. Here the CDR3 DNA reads TGCAGCGTTGCGATCTCAGGGGAGTCCTACGAGCAGTACTTC. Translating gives CSVAISGESYEQYF.

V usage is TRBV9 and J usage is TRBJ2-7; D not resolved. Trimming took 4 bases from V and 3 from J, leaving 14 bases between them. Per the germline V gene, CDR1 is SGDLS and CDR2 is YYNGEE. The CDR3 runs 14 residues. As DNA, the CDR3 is TGTGCCAGCAGCCCTCCGACAACCCACTACGAGCAGTACTTC. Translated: CASSPPTTHYEQYF.

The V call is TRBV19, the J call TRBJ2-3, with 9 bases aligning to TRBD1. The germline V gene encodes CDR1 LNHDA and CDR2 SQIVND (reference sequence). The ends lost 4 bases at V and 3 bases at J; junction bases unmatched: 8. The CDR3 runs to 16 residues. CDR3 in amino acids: CASSTHGTGSTDTQYF. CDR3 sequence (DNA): TGTGCCAGTAGTACACACGGGACAGGGTCAACAGATACGCAGTATTTT.

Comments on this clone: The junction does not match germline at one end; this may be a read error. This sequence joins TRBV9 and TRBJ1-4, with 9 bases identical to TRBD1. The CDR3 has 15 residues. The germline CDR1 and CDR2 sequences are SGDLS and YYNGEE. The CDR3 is CASSVLGTGFERLFF. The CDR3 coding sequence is TGTGCCAGCAGCGTACTCGGGACAGGGTTTGAAAGACTGTTTTTT.

DNA for the CDR3: TGTGCCAGCAGTGCCGGGAACCTTTATGGCTACACCTTC. It translates to CASSAGNLYGYTF. The chain is built from TRBV6-4 and TRBJ1-2, with D unclear. Germline-derived CDR1 and CDR2 are MRHNA and SNTAGT. Deletions cut 4 bases from V and 5 bases from J, with 11 bases between. This CDR3 contains 13 residues.

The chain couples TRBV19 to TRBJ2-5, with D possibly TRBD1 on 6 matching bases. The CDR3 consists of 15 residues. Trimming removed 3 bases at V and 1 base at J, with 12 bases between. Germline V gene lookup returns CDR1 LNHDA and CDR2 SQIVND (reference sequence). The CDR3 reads CASSMQGSRQETQYF. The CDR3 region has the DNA TGTGCCAGTAGTATGCAGGGGTCCCGCCAAGAGACCCAGTACTTC.

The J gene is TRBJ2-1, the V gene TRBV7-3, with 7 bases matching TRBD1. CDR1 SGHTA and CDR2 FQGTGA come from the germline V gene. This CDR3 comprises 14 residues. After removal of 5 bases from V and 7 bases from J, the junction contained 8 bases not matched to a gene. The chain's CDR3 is CASSDNRGRNEQFF. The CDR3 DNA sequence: TGTGCCAGCAGCGATAACAGGGGACGGAATGAGCAGTTCTTC.

CDR3 bases: TGTGCCAGCAAGGACAGGGACACTGAAGCTTTCTTT. Translated, it gives CASKDRDTEAFF. The V call is TRBV12-3 or TRBV12-4, the J call TRBJ1-1, with TRBD1 matching over 8 bases. V lost 7 bases and J lost 3; bases outside the gene matches: 1. The CDR3 contains 12 residues.

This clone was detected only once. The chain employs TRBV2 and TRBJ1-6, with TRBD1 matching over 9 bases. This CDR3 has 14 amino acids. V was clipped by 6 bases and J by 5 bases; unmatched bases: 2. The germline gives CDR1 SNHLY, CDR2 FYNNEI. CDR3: CASSGQGNNSPLHF. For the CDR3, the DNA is TGTGCCAGCAGCGGACAGGGGAATAATTCACCCCTCCACTTT. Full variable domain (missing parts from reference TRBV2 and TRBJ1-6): EPEVTQTPSHQVTQMGQEVILRCVPISNHLYFYWYRQILGQKVEFLVSFYNNEISEKSEIFDDQFSVERPDGSNFTLKIRSTKLEDSAMYFCASSGQGNNSPLHFGNGTRLTVT.

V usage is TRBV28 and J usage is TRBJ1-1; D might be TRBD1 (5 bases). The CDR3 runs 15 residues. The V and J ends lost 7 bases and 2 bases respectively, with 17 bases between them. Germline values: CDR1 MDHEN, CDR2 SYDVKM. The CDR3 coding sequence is TGTGCCAGCACCGGGGCGGGGGGACCAAACACTGAAGCTTTCTTT. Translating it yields CASTGAGGPNTEAFF.